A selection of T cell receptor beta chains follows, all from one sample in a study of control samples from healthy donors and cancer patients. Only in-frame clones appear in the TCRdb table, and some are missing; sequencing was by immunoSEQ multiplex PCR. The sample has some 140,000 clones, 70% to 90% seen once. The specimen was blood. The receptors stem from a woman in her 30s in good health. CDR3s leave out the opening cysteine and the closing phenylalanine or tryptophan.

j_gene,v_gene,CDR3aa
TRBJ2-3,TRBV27,ASSFLGVTGTDTQY
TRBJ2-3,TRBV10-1,ASSEPGTSGSDTQY
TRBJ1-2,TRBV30,AWKGLDYGYT
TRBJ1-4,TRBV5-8,ASSLEGANEKLF
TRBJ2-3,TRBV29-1,SAGLARTDTQY
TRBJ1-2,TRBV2,ASSPRGGPLGYT
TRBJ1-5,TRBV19,ASSIAHHGGGQPQH
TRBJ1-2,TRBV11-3,ASSHGSDCT
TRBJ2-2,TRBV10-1,ASSPRTSGTGELF
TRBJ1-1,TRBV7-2,ASNNYDEAF
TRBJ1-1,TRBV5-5,ASSPGGMGNTEAF
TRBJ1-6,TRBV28,ASSPLMDSPLH
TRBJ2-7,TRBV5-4,ASSRSGTGTYEQY
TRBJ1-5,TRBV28,ASSSTGRTQH
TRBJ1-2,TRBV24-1,ATSDSLYPGTDYGYT
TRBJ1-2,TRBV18,ASSLLRDRDMIGNYGYT
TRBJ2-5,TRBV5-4,ASSLGGGSETQY
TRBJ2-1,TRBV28,ASSLRGGRASYNEQF
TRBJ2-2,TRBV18,ASSAQSTGELF
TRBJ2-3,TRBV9,ASSAPPLSTDTQY
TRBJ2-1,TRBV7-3,ASSLTGTSGNHEQF
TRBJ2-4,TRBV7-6,ASSLDGGIKNIQY
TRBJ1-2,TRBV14,ASSQNRGVANYGYT
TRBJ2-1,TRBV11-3,ASSPSRGAYNEQF
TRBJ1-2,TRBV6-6,ASSPQEGRGYT
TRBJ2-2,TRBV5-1,ASGNTGNTGELF
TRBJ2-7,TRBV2,ASSDYEQY
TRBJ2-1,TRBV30,AWTESSYNEQF
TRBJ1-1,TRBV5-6,ASSLQGRVTEAF
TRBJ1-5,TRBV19,ASSMGGANQPQH
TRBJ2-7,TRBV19,ASSSQLRDRSYEQY
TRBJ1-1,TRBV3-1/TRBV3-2,ASSQDGRKNTEAF
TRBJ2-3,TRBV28,ASSILADTDTQY
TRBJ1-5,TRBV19,ASSIGAGGWVQPQH
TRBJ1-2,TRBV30,AWMGQEKTNYGYT
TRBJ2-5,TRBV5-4,ASSLFLGGEETQY
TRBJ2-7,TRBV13,ASSILADPGEQY